This TCR beta chain was recovered during a study of patients and donors after allogeneic stem cell transplantation. MiXCR, run by TCRdb on the RT-PCR reads, gives a single entry per CDR3 protein. The table records 150,000 to 200,000 distinct CDR3 sequences, more than 35% of them present only once. Trimming left V 6 bases short and J 10 bases short, with 16 bases between. Germline V gives CDR1 MDHEN, CDR2 SYDVKM. CDR3 size: 13 residues. The V call is TRBV28, the J call TRBJ1-5; D is unclear. The clonotype comes from a human donor who was either an allogeneic HSCT recipient or a stem cell or donor lymphocyte infusion donor (not recorded which). It is not recorded whose cells these are; they may come from a transplant donor. The sequencing sample was made of blood, either unsorted or a sorted T cell fraction (not recorded which). CDR3 nucleotide sequence: TGTGCCAGCAGCAGGCAGCTCGAAGGACCCCAGCATTTT. Its translation is CASSRQLEGPQHF.